One and the same sample provided the 27 T cell receptor beta chains below, sequenced in a study of T-cell memory formation after mild COVID-19. One entry per CDR3 protein results from TCRdb running MiXCR on the 5' RACE reads. The repertoire has 100,000 or so distinct CDR3 sequences, around 10% of them found once; the top ten carry approximately 39%. Sequenced sample: PBMCs or a T cell subset sorted from them (not recorded which). The receptors stem from a man younger than 35 who had mild COVID-19 (a few samples of this study predate the infection). Cell type and time point are not known.

The V gene is TRBV12-5, the J gene TRBJ1-3; D remains unclear. The CDR3 spans 14 residues. Trimming took 1 base from V and 4 from J, leaving 8 bases between them. Germline assignment: CDR1 LGHNT and CDR2 FRNRAP. The CDR3 region has the DNA TGTGCTAGTGGTTTGGAGGGCTCAGGAAACACCATATATTTT. Its translation: CASGLEGSGNTIYF.

The V and J genes are TRBV4-3 and TRBJ1-2, with 7 positions matching TRBD1. This CDR3 contains 15 residues. Germline CDR1 LGHNA, CDR2 YSLEER. Trimming cost V 1 base and J 2 bases; bases outside gene matches: 4. This CDR3 reads CASSQGEGGNYGYTF. The CDR3 nucleotides read TGCGCCAGCAGCCAAGGTGAAGGGGGCAACTATGGCTACACCTTC.

The sample holds a few counts of this clonotype. The rearrangement links TRBV4-3 to TRBJ2-1, with D hard to call. The V gene's germline CDR1 is LGHNA and CDR2 YSLEER. The CDR3 is 14 amino acids. Trimming cost V 0 bases and J 6 bases, with 9 bases left between them. CDR3 sequence reads: CASSQEPLPNEQFF. CDR3 sequence (DNA): TGCGCCAGCAGCCAAGAGCCCCTTCCCAATGAGCAGTTCTTC.

The genes are TRBV12-3 or TRBV12-4 and TRBJ1-1, with D perhaps TRBD1 (5 bases). This CDR3 comprises 14 residues. The V and J ends lost 4 bases and 2 bases respectively, with 11 bases between them. CDR3 loop: CASSSPGSNTEAFF. CDR3 nucleotides: TGTGCCAGCAGTTCACCAGGGAGTAACACTGAAGCTTTCTTT.

This clonotype was picked up a small number of times. The chain joins TRBV2 to TRBJ2-5; 10 positions agree with TRBD1. Germline values: CDR1 SNHLY, CDR2 FYNNEI. The CDR3 consists of 13 residues. V gave up 8 bases and J gave up 10 bases; unmatched junction bases: 10. CDR3 region: CASLIPGQGFQYF. The CDR3 DNA reads as TGTGCCAGCCTCATACCGGGACAGGGGTTCCAGTACTTC.

The sample holds many counts of this clonotype. The chain links TRBV5-5 to TRBJ2-3; D not certain. Trimming left V 2 bases short and J 4 bases short, with 8 bases between. Germline CDR1 reads SGHKS; CDR2 reads YYEKEE (reference sequence). This CDR3 has 13 amino acids. CDR3 loop: CASSLDPPDTQYF. CDR3 nucleotide sequence: TGTGCCAGCAGCTTAGACCCGCCAGATACGCAGTATTTT. The variable domain in full, with the rest retrieved from reference TRBV5-5 and TRBJ2-3, is DAGVTQSPTHLIKTRGQQVTLRCSPISGHKSVSWYQQVLGQGPQFIFQYYEKEERGRGNFPDRFSARQFPNYSSELNVNALLLGDSALYLCASSLDPPDTQYFGPGTRLTVL.

As DNA, the CDR3 is TGTGCCAGCAGTTTTGGGGGGGCAGGGGGTGGCTACACCTTC. It codes for CASSFGGAGGGYTF. This chain joins TRBV12-3 or TRBV12-4 and TRBJ1-2; 7 positions match TRBD1. This CDR3 spans 14 amino acids. V shed 3 bases, J shed 7 bases, and the junction held 8 bases outside the gene matches.

This clonotype has a handful of counts. The rearrangement links TRBV3-1 to TRBJ2-2, with 10 nucleotides matching TRBD1. The germline V gene has CDR1 LGHDT and CDR2 YNNKEL (reference sequence). J was trimmed by 3 bases and V by 1 base; bases with no gene match: 2. This CDR3 comprises 16 residues. CDR3 DNA: TGTGCCAGCAGCCAAGGGGGACAGGGGTACACCGGGGAGCTGTTTTTT. It is translated as CASSQGGQGYTGELFF.

This clonotype has at least ten counts. The chain couples TRBV7-9 to TRBJ1-2; no definite D call. The CDR3 has 15 amino acids. Between the trimmed V and J ends, which lost 5 bases and 8 bases, there was a span of 21 bases. The germline CDR1 and CDR2 sequences are SEHNR and FQNEAQ (reference sequence). The CDR3 region has the DNA TGTGCCAGCAGCCATGGTCCGGGGTCCATCTTGGGCTACACCTTC. It yields the protein CASSHGPGSILGYTF.

This clonotype has a handful of counts. The rearrangement links TRBV7-9 to TRBJ1-2, with TRBD1 as a possible D gene (5 bases). CDR3 size: 14 residues. The V and J ends lost 5 bases and 4 bases respectively, with 14 bases between them. Germline V lookup: CDR1 SEHNR, CDR2 FQNEAQ (reference sequence). CDR3 in DNA: TGTGCCAGCAGCGCTCGGGACGGGCCCTATGGCTACACCTTC. Translating it yields CASSARDGPYGYTF.

CDR3 loop: CSARVAGHRNEQFF. The CDR3 nucleotides are TGCAGTGCTAGAGTAGCAGGACACCGCAATGAGCAGTTCTTC. The rearrangement uses TRBV20-1 and TRBJ2-1, with TRBD1 as a possible D gene (5 bases). V shed 1 base and J shed 6 bases, with 13 bases lying between them. The CDR3 extends over 14 amino acids. In germline, CDR1 is DFQATT, CDR2 SNEGSKA (reference sequence).

The chain combines TRBV4-1 with TRBJ1-1; 7 nucleotides agree with TRBD1. The trim removed 5 bases at V and 1 base at J, leaving 4 bases unmatched. The CDR3 is made up of 14 amino acids. Germline-derived CDR1 and CDR2 are MGHRA and YSYEKL. The CDR3, as DNA: TGCGCCAGCAGCAGGACAGGAGGGAACACTGAAGCTTTCTTT. Translating gives CASSRTGGNTEAFF.

This clonotype has more than one count but fewer than ten. The chain joins TRBV7-9 to TRBJ1-3; D is perhaps TRBD1 (6 bases). CDR1 and CDR2 from the germline V gene are SEHNR and FQNEAQ (reference sequence). V was clipped by 5 bases and J by 0 bases, with 14 bases between them. The CDR3 consists of 16 residues. The CDR3 nucleotides are TGTGCCAGCAGCCCTACGGACAGAATCTCTGGAAACACCATATATTTT. Translating gives CASSPTDRISGNTIYF.

This sequence joins TRBV7-8 and TRBJ2-1; 9 bases fit TRBD2. V shed 5 bases, J shed 6 bases, and the junction held 20 bases outside the gene matches. Germline V CDR1 and CDR2: SGHVS, FQNEAQ. This CDR3 region has 19 residues. The CDR3 DNA follows: TGTGCCAGCAGCCTATCCTCATACGTAGCGGGGGAACATATCAATGAGCAGTTCTTC. It yields the protein CASSLSSYVAGEHINEQFF.

This clonotype was counted a few times. The CDR3 nucleotides read TGCGCCAGCAGCCAAGATAGGGACAATGTCTACGAGCAGTACTTC. It specifies CASSQDRDNVYEQYF. The chain employs TRBV4-3 and TRBJ2-7; tentatively, D is TRBD1 (6 bases). Trimming took 0 bases from V and 3 from J, leaving 12 bases between them. Germline lookup yields CDR1 LGHNA and CDR2 YSLEER. The CDR3 runs to 15 residues.

This clonotype was picked up many times. The chain recombines TRBV7-2 with TRBJ2-5, with 7 positions matching TRBD1. Germline lookup yields CDR1 SGHTA and CDR2 FQGNSA. The CDR3 loop spans 16 amino acids. Trimming cost V 4 bases and J 0 bases; bases outside gene matches: 8. The DNA for the CDR3 is TGTGCCAGCAGCTCAGACAGGGTGTGGTACCAAGAGACCCAGTACTTC. It encodes CASSSDRVWYQETQYF.

The V and J genes are TRBV5-5 and TRBJ2-1; tentative D call: TRBD1 (5 bases). The CDR3 consists of 16 residues. V lost 0 bases and J 1 base, leaving 11 bases between the germline ends. Germline V gene lookup returns CDR1 SGHKS and CDR2 YYEKEE (reference sequence). CDR3 DNA: TGTGCCAGCAGCTTGGCGGCAGGGAATTCCTACAATGAGCAGTTCTTC. It translates to CASSLAAGNSYNEQFF.

This clonotype was counted at least ten times. The gene calls are TRBV7-2 and TRBJ2-2; D tentatively fits TRBD1 or TRBD2 (6 bases each). This CDR3 contains 15 residues. CDR1 and CDR2 (germline): SGHTA, FQGNSA. The V end was cut by 5 bases, the J end by 8 bases, with 18 bases between. CDR3 amino acids: CASSPSRGQVGELFF. DNA of the CDR3: TGTGCCAGCAGCCCAAGCCGGGGGCAAGTGGGGGAGCTGTTTTTT.

This clonotype was seen at least ten times. The V call is TRBV11-2, the J call TRBJ2-1, with D perhaps TRBD2 (6 bases). V was shortened by 1 base and J by 8 bases, with 6 bases between the two germline ends. CDR3 size: 12 residues. CDR1 is SGHAT and CDR2 is FQNNGV in the germline V gene. Written as DNA, the CDR3 is TGTGCCAGCAGCTTAGGCGGGGATGAGCAGTTCTTC. Translation gives CASSLGGDEQFF.

This clonotype occurred many times. V is TRBV4-3 and J is TRBJ2-3, with a tentative D call TRBD1 (6 bases). Germline V CDR1 and CDR2: LGHNA, YSLEER. There are 17 residues in the CDR3. The V gene lost 1 base and the J gene lost 0 bases, with 14 bases spanning the gap. The CDR3 DNA reads as TGCGCCAGCAGCCAAGCGTTGGGGGCGAGTAGCACAGATACGCAGTATTTT. Translated: CASSQALGASSTDTQYF.

The chain joins TRBV24-1 to TRBJ2-3, with D tentatively TRBD1 (6 bases). The germline V and J ends were trimmed by 7 bases and 0 bases, with 10 bases remaining between them. The germline V gene has CDR1 KGHDR and CDR2 SFDVKD. The CDR3 length is 14 residues. DNA for the CDR3: TGTGCCACCAGCTCAGGGGTTAGCACAGATACGCAGTATTTT. Residues: CATSSGVSTDTQYF.

This clonotype turned up a few times. The chain couples TRBV7-2 to TRBJ2-7; tentative D call: TRBD1 (5 bases). V was trimmed by 2 bases and J by 6 bases, leaving 14 bases between them. Germline V CDR1 and CDR2: SGHTA, FQGNSA. The CDR3 runs 14 residues. CDR3 sequence reads: CASSLWLQGGEQYF. The CDR3 region has the DNA TGTGCCAGCAGCTTATGGCTTCAGGGCGGCGAGCAGTACTTC. Combining the CDR3 with reference TRBV7-2 and TRBJ2-7 gives the whole variable domain GAGVSQSPSNKVTEKGKDVELRCDPISGHTALYWYRQSLGQGLEFLIYFQGNSAPDKSGLPSDRFSAERTGGSVSTLTIQRTQQEDSAVYLCASSLWLQGGEQYFGPGTRLTVT.

This clonotype was picked up a small number of times. The rearrangement links TRBV5-1 to TRBJ2-7; TRBD1 matches at 7 bases. Germline CDR1 and CDR2: SGHRS and YFSETQ. This CDR3 spans 14 amino acids. Trimming removed 4 bases from V and 5 bases from J; junction bases left unmatched: 9. As DNA, the CDR3 is TGCGCCAGCAGCCCTTACAGGGGTACCAACGAGCAGTACTTC. Protein: CASSPYRGTNEQYF.

This clonotype was seen more than once but under ten times. This chain links TRBV5-1 with TRBJ1-2; 7 bases align to TRBD1. This CDR3 spans 14 amino acids. Trimming cost V 0 bases and J 8 bases; bases outside gene matches: 7. Germline V gene data show CDR1 as SGHRS and CDR2 as YFSETQ. This chain's CDR3 is CASSLATGTFGYTF. CDR3 sequence (DNA): TGCGCCAGCAGCTTGGCGACAGGGACCTTCGGCTACACCTTC.

A few counts support this clonotype. This chain connects TRBV7-9 to TRBJ2-2; D perhaps matches TRBD2 (6 bases). In germline, CDR1 is SEHNR, CDR2 FQNEAQ (reference sequence). Trimming shortened V by 7 bases and J by 4 bases, and 7 bases separated the two germline ends. The CDR3 spans 12 residues. The CDR3 DNA is TGTGCCAGCAAGCGGGCCACCGGGGAGCTGTTTTTT. It codes for CASKRATGELFF.

The chain joins TRBV5-1 to TRBJ2-1, with D tentatively TRBD2 (7 bases). CDR1 SGHRS and CDR2 YFSETQ come from the germline V gene. Trimming took off 5 bases at V and 2 bases at J, with 17 bases between the two ends. This CDR3 is 16 amino acids long. The CDR3 DNA is TGCGCCAGCAGGCCGGGGGGCGGCGGGACCTACAATGAGCAGTTCTTC. Its protein product is CASRPGGGGTYNEQFF.

This clonotype has a handful of counts. The genes are TRBV4-1 and TRBJ2-1, with D maybe TRBD2 (6 bases). The V end lost 6 bases, the J end lost 1 base, and 10 bases lay between the germline ends. Germline V CDR1 and CDR2: MGHRA, YSYEKL. CDR3 length: 14 residues. The CDR3 DNA reads TGCGCCAGCAGGGTGGGGGGATCCTACAATGAGCAGTTCTTC. Its translation is CASRVGGSYNEQFF.